The clone carrying this TCR beta chain has only a few counts. Its target is not known. TCRdb redid the calling of the RT-PCR reads with MiXCR, one entry per CDR3 protein. The profile shows 500,000 to 600,000 distinct CDR3 sequences, 12% to 15% of them singletons. This sample is drawn from a study of response to subunit inactivated influenza vaccine. Regarding the study as a whole: There was a suggestion from the authors that each seasonal influenza vaccination recruits few new T cells.

Germline assignment: CDR1 SQVTM and CDR2 ANQGSEA. The junction had 9 bases not matched to a gene; V was cut back by 7 bases and J by 6 bases. This CDR3 comprises 14 residues. This sequence was found in a man between 50 and 59 years old who received an inactivated influenza vaccine. Sequences were derived from PBMCs from blood, sampled 11 to 12 days after vaccination. This rearrangement joins TRBV29-1 to TRBJ2-7; 13 bases line up with TRBD2. For the CDR3, the DNA is TGCAGCGGTCTAACTAGCGGGAGGGCCTCCGAGCAGTACTTC. It specifies CSGLTSGRASEQYF.